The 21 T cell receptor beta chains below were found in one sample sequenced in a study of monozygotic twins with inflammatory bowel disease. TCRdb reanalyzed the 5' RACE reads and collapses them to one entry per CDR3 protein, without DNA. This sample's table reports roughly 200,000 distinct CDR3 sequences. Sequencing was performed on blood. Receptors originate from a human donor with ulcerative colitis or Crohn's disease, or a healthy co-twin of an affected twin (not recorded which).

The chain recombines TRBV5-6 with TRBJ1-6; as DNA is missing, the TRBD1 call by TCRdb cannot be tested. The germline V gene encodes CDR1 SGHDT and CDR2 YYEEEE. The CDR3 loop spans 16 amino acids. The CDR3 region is CASSPLGQGYNSPLHF. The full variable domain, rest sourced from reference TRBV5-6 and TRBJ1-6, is DAGVTQSPTHLIKTRGQQVTLRCSPKSGHDTVSWYQQALGQGPQFIFQYYEEEERQRGNFPDRFSGHQFPNYSSELNVNALLLGDSALYLCASSPLGQGYNSPLHFGNGTRLTVT.

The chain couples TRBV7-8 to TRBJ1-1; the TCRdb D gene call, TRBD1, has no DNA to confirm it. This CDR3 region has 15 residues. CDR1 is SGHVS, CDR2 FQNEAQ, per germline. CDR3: CASSLVPGGYTEAFF.

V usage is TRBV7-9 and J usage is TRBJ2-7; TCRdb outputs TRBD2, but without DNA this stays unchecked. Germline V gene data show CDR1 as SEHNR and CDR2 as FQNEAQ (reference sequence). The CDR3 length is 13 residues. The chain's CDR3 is CASSLKPGREQYF.

This CDR3 is CASSEGSHGNNSPLHF. The chain couples TRBV2 to TRBJ1-6; TCRdb selects TRBD1, and the lack of DNA leaves this call unchecked. Germline V gives CDR1 SNHLY, CDR2 FYNNEI. There are 16 residues in the CDR3.

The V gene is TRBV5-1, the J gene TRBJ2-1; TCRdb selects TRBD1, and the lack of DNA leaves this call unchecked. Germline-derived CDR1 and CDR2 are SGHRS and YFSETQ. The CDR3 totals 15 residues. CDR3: CASSTTTGRHNEQFF. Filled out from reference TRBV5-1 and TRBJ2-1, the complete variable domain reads KAGVTQTPRYLIKTRGQQVTLSCSPISGHRSVSWYQQTPGQGLQFLFEYFSETQRNKGNFPGRFSGRQFSNSRSEMNVSTLELGDSALYLCASSTTTGRHNEQFFGPGTRLTVL.

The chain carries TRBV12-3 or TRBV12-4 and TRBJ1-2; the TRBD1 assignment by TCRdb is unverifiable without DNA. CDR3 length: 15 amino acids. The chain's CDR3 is CASSPVQGLGYGYTF.

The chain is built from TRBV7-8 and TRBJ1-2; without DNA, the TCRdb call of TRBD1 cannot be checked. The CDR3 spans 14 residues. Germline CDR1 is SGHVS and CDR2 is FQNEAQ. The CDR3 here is CASRPWTVNYGYTF. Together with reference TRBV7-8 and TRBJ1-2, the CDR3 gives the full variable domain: GAGVSQSPRYKVAKRGQDVALRCDPISGHVSLFWYQQALGQGPEFLTYFQNEAQLDKSGLPSDRFFAERPEGSVSTLKIQRTQQEDSAVYLCASRPWTVNYGYTFGSGTRLTVV.

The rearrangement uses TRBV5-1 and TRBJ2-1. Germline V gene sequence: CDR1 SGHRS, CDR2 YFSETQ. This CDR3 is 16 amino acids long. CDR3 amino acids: CASSLQLTSPYNEQFF. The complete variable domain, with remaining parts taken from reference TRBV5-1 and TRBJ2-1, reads KAGVTQTPRYLIKTRGQQVTLSCSPISGHRSVSWYQQTPGQGLQFLFEYFSETQRNKGNFPGRFSGRQFSNSRSEMNVSTLELGDSALYLCASSLQLTSPYNEQFFGPGTRLTVL.

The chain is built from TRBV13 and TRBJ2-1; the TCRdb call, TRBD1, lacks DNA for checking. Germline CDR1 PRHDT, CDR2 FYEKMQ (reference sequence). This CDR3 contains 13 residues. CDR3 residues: CASSMDRRNEQFF. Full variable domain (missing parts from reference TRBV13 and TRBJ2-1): AAGVIQSPRHLIKEKRETATLKCYPIPRHDTVYWYQQGPGQDPQFLISFYEKMQSDKGSIPDRFSAQQFSDYHSELNMSSLELGDSALYFCASSMDRRNEQFFGPGTRLTVL.

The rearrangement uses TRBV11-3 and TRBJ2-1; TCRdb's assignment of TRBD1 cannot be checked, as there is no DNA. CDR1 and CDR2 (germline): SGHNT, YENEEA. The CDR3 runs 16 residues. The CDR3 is CASSSRSTGSYNEQFF.

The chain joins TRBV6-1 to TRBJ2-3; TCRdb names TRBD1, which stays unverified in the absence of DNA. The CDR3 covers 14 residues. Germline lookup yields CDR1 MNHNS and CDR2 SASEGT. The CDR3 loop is CASFGGQRGHTQYF.

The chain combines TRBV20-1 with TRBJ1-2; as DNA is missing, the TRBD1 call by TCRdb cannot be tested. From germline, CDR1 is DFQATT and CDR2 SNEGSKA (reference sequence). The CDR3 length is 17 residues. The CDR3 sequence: CSARDERSGSLWYGYTF.

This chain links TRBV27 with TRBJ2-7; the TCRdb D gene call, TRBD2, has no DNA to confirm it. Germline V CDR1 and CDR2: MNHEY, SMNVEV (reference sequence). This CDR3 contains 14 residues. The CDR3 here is CASSPGLEGAEQYF.

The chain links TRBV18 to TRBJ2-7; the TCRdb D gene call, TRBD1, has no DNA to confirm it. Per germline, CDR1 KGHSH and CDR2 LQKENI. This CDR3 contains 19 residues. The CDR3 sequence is CASSPRGVGVPDHSYEQYF.

The CDR3 protein is CASSYELGAYEQYF. The rearrangement uses TRBV5-1 and TRBJ2-7; with no DNA, the TCRdb D assignment of TRBD1 cannot be verified. CDR3 length: 14 residues. The germline gives CDR1 SGHRS, CDR2 YFSETQ. Looking up the rest from reference TRBV5-1 and TRBJ2-7 gives the full variable domain: KAGVTQTPRYLIKTRGQQVTLSCSPISGHRSVSWYQQTPGQGLQFLFEYFSETQRNKGNFPGRFSGRQFSNSRSEMNVSTLELGDSALYLCASSYELGAYEQYFGPGTRLTVT.

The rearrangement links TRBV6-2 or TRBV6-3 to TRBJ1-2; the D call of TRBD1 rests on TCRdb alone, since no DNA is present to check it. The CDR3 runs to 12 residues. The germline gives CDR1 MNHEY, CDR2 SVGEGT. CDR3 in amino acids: CATEDRDGGYTF.

CDR3 sequence reads: CASSPRTGEANIQYF. The chain combines TRBV18 with TRBJ2-4; TCRdb names TRBD1, which stays unverified in the absence of DNA. Germline values: CDR1 KGHSH, CDR2 LQKENI. The CDR3 sequence is 15 residues long.

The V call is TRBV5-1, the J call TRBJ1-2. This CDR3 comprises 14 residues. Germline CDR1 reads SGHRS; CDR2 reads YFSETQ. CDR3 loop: CASRLSTTNYGYTF.

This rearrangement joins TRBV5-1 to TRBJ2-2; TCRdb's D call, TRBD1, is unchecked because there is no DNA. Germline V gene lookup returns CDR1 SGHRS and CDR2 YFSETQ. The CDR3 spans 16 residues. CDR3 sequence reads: CASRYLGGSNTGELFF.

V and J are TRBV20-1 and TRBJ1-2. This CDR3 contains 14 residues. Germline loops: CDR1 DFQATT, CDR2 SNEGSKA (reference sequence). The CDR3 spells CSAKTGQTNYGYTF.

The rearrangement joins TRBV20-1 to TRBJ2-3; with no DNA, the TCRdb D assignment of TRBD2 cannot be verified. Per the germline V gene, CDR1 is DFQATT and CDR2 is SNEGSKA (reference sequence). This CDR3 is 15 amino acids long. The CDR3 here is CSAGPSGGTTDTQYF.